These 31 T cell receptor beta chains were sequenced from one sample in a study of blood T cell repertoires in COVID-19. The table came from immunoSEQ multiplex PCR; TCRdb's copy has only in-frame clones and leaves some out. There are approximately 60,000 clones in the sample; roughly 80% occur only once, and approximately 20% lies in the top ten. What was sequenced was peripheral blood. These receptors all stem from a woman of 80 years or more with active or convalescent COVID-19.

The chain couples TRBV19 to TRBJ1-4; D unclear. The germline gives CDR1 LNHDA, CDR2 SQIVND (reference sequence). The CDR3 has 11 residues. The germline V and J ends were trimmed by 4 bases and 7 bases, with 4 bases remaining between them. The CDR3 DNA sequence: TGTGCCAGTAGTACCGGTGAAAAACTGTTTTTT. It yields the protein CASSTGEKLFF.

In its sample, this clone was seen once. The V gene is TRBV7-2, the J gene TRBJ2-3; possible D gene TRBD1, 5 bases. V was pared by 2 bases and J by 4 bases, with 10 bases between. Germline values: CDR1 SGHTA, CDR2 FQGNSA. CDR3 length: 14 amino acids. The CDR3 sequence is CASSLQGIADTQYF. CDR3 DNA sequence: TGTGCCAGCAGCTTACAGGGTATTGCAGATACGCAGTATTTT.

This clone was picked up many times. The chain recombines TRBV6-5 with TRBJ2-7, with TRBD1 matching 11 bases. Germline-derived CDR1 and CDR2 are MNHEY and SVGAGI. This CDR3 is 11 amino acids long. The CDR3 is CTGQGAYEQYF. CDR3 sequence (DNA): TGTACGGGACAGGGGGCCTACGAGCAGTACTTC.

This clone was seen only a few times. V is TRBV4-1 and J is TRBJ1-1; 10 positions agree with TRBD1. The J segment lost 7 bases and the V segment lost 4 bases, leaving 3 bases of the junction unmatched. Germline assignment: CDR1 MGHRA and CDR2 YSYEKL. The length of the CDR3 is 13 residues. CDR3 in amino acids: CASSRDRGFEAFF. In DNA, the CDR3 is TGCGCCAGCAGCCGGGACAGGGGATTTGAAGCTTTCTTT.

The chain carries TRBV19 and TRBJ1-1; D is possibly TRBD1 (6 bases). The ends were cut back, 9 bases at V and 1 base at J, with 21 bases in the middle. The V gene's germline CDR1 is LNHDA and CDR2 SQIVND (reference sequence). The CDR3 loop spans 16 amino acids. CDR3 residues: CASRRGGANRNTEAFF. CDR3 nucleotide sequence: TGTGCCAGCCGAAGGGGGGGCGCGAATCGGAACACTGAAGCTTTCTTT.

V and J are TRBV4-1 and TRBJ2-2, with D tentatively TRBD2 (6 bases). Trimming took off 3 bases at V and 5 bases at J, with 13 bases between the two ends. The CDR3 contains 15 residues. Germline lookup yields CDR1 MGHRA and CDR2 YSYEKL. In DNA form, the CDR3 reads TGCGCCAGCAGCCAGGGACTCCCGTCTACCGGGGAGCTGTTTTTT. This sequence encodes CASSQGLPSTGELFF.

CDR3 DNA sequence: TGCGCCAGCAGCTGGGACAGGGGAGTAGGCTCACCCCTCCACTTT. This gives the protein CASSWDRGVGSPLHF. The chain couples TRBV5-1 to TRBJ1-6, with 10 bases identical to TRBD1. J gave up 10 bases and V 3 bases, and 7 bases lay outside the gene matches. CDR3 length equals 15 residues. Per germline, CDR1 SGHRS and CDR2 YFSETQ.

This chain connects TRBV7-9 to TRBJ2-3; no clear D. Germline V gives CDR1 SEHNR, CDR2 FQNEAQ (reference sequence). The CDR3 has 12 residues. V was shortened by 2 bases and J by 3 bases, with 3 bases between the two germline ends. The CDR3 DNA follows: TGTGCCAGCAGCTTACAGACAGATACGCAGTATTTT. It is translated as CASSLQTDTQYF.

The chain links TRBV11-1 to TRBJ2-1, with D possibly being TRBD2 (5 bases). The germline V and J ends were trimmed by 1 base and 8 bases, with 18 bases remaining between them. CDR3 length equals 16 residues. Germline-derived CDR1 and CDR2 are SGHAT and FQDESV (reference sequence). The CDR3 DNA reads as TGTGCCAGCAGCTTAGTTGGGAGCCGTTATTCGTATGAGCAGTTCTTC. The encoded protein is CASSLVGSRYSYEQFF.

J is TRBJ2-7 and V is TRBV7-9; 7 positions match TRBD1. CDR1 and CDR2 from the germline V gene are SEHNR and FQNEAQ (reference sequence). Germline trimming cut 5 bases from V and 3 bases from J; bases unmatched to any gene: 7. The CDR3 length is 14 residues. Here the CDR3 reads CASSQDRSSYEQYF. The CDR3 coding sequence is TGTGCCAGCAGCCAGGACAGGTCAAGCTACGAGCAGTACTTC.

This clone was detected once. The chain uses TRBV11-2 and TRBJ1-1; D not resolved. Trimming cost V 1 base and J 5 bases, with 8 bases left between them. In germline, CDR1 is SGHAT, CDR2 FQNNGV. This CDR3 has 13 residues. The CDR3 protein is CASSLGPGTEAFF. The CDR3 region has the DNA TGTGCCAGCAGCTTAGGTCCGGGAACTGAAGCTTTCTTT. The whole variable domain, remainder taken from reference TRBV11-2 and TRBJ1-1, is EAGVAQSPRYKIIEKRQSVAFWCNPISGHATLYWYQQILGQGPKLLIQFQNNGVVDDSQLPKDRFSAERLKGVDSTLKIQPAKLEDSAVYLCASSLGPGTEAFFGQGTRLTVV.

The chain has TRBV7-2 and TRBJ1-2; D is undetermined. The CDR3 runs 13 residues. V shed 5 bases and J shed 4 bases, with 11 bases lying between them. From germline, CDR1 is SGHTA and CDR2 FQGNSA. This CDR3 reads CASSGRGSYGYTF. The CDR3 DNA reads as TGTGCCAGCAGCGGAAGAGGGTCCTATGGCTACACCTTC.

CDR3 in amino acids: CATRQFMNTEAFF. The CDR3 DNA reads TGTGCCACCAGGCAGTTTATGAACACTGAAGCTTTCTTT. The V and J genes are TRBV15 and TRBJ1-1, with unresolved D. Germline V gene data show CDR1 as LNHNV and CDR2 as YYDKDF (reference sequence). The CDR3 contains 13 residues. V shed 6 bases and J shed 0 bases, with 8 bases lying between them.

The rearrangement uses TRBV18 and TRBJ1-1; the D is unclear. This CDR3 contains 12 residues. Looked up from germline, CDR1 is KGHSH and CDR2 is LQKENI. V gave up 3 bases and J gave up 7 bases, with 9 bases separating them. As DNA, the CDR3 is TGTGCCAGCTCACCGTATGGCTTTGAAGCTTTCTTT. Residues: CASSPYGFEAFF.

This chain uses TRBV5-1 with TRBJ2-7; TRBD2 aligns across 10 bases. Germline CDR1 SGHRS, CDR2 YFSETQ. CDR3 size: 15 residues. Germline trimming cut 4 bases from V and 3 bases from J; bases unmatched to any gene: 7. The CDR3 is CASSRTGLAFYEQYF. The DNA for the CDR3 is TGCGCCAGCAGCAGAACGGGACTAGCGTTCTACGAGCAGTACTTC.

This clone came up a few times. V is TRBV7-2 and J is TRBJ2-6; TRBD1 agrees at 7 bases. Unmatched junction bases numbered 7, after V lost 1 base and J lost 4 bases. The CDR3 length is 17 residues. CDR1 SGHTA and CDR2 FQGNSA come from the germline V gene. The CDR3 coding sequence is TGTGCCAGCAGCTTAGGCGTGACAGGGTTCGGGGCCAACGTCCTGACTTTC. This gives the protein CASSLGVTGFGANVLTF.

This clone was counted once. The chain is built from TRBV5-1 and TRBJ2-1; 12 bases match TRBD2. The germline gives CDR1 SGHRS, CDR2 YFSETQ. The junction had 14 bases not matched to a gene; V was cut back by 0 bases and J by 10 bases. The CDR3 is made up of 18 amino acids. CDR3 protein: CASSLEASGGAWAREQFF. The CDR3 DNA reads as TGCGCCAGCAGCTTGGAGGCTAGCGGGGGGGCCTGGGCCAGGGAGCAGTTCTTC.

The genes are TRBV5-4 and TRBJ1-2; the match to TRBD1 covers 8 bases. V was pared by 4 bases and J by 8 bases, with 4 bases of the junction left unmatched. CDR3 size: 12 residues. From germline, CDR1 is SGHNT and CDR2 YYREEE (reference sequence). CDR3 nucleotide sequence: TGTGCCAGCAGCCGGACAGGGATCGGCTACACCTTC. Protein sequence: CASSRTGIGYTF.

The chain combines TRBV3-1 (or the pseudogene TRBV3-2) with TRBJ2-2, with D possibly matching TRBD2 (5 bases). Trimming stripped 2 bases from V and 6 bases from J, with 13 bases between. The CDR3 is made up of 15 amino acids. CDR1 is LGHDT, CDR2 YNNKEL, per germline (reference sequence). The CDR3 nucleotides are TGTGCCAGCAGCCAAAGAATCGGGATCTCCGGGGAGCTGTTTTTT. Translating gives CASSQRIGISGELFF.

This clone was recorded at least ten times. The chain employs TRBV2 and TRBJ2-3; 8 bases map to TRBD2. This CDR3 region has 14 residues. Germline lookup yields CDR1 SNHLY and CDR2 FYNNEI. J lost 1 base, V lost 4 bases, and 1 base had no gene match. The CDR3 nucleotides are TGTGCCAGCAGTGGAGCGGGAGGCACAGATACGCAGTATTTT. Amino acid sequence: CASSGAGGTDTQYF.

This clone was observed a few times. The rearrangement uses TRBV7-8 and TRBJ1-6, with D perhaps matching TRBD1 (6 bases). The germline V gene has CDR1 SGHVS and CDR2 FQNEAQ. The CDR3 length is 14 residues. Trimming left V 3 bases short and J 6 bases short, with 9 bases between. The CDR3 DNA reads TGTGCCAGCAGCTTGAGGGACACTAATTCACCCCTCCACTTT. It is translated as CASSLRDTNSPLHF.

About this clone itself: Additional DNA sequences in this sample encode the identical CDR3. The chain is built from TRBV2 and TRBJ2-5; the D is unclear. The germline CDR1 and CDR2 sequences are SNHLY and FYNNEI. The CDR3 is made up of 12 amino acids. The V and J ends lost 4 bases and 3 bases respectively, with 6 bases between them. The CDR3 DNA reads as TGTGCCAGCAGTGGCGAAAAAGAGACCCAGTACTTC. Translation: CASSGEKETQYF.

In its sample, this clone was seen once. The rearrangement links TRBV2 to TRBJ1-5; D perhaps matches TRBD1 (5 bases). Trimming removed 0 bases from V and 9 bases from J, with 18 bases in between. The CDR3 has 16 residues. Germline V gene data show CDR1 as SNHLY and CDR2 as FYNNEI. CDR3 in amino acids: CASSEAQGVGRRPQHF. The CDR3 nucleotides read TGTGCCAGCAGTGAAGCCCAAGGGGTGGGGAGGCGGCCCCAGCATTTT.

The table lists this clone with a few counts. This rearrangement joins TRBV6-5 to TRBJ1-6; D gene ambiguous. The CDR3 has 14 residues. V was shortened by 8 bases and J by 14 bases, with 22 bases between the two germline ends. The germline CDR1 and CDR2 sequences are MNHEY and SVGAGI. The CDR3 DNA follows: TGTGCCAGCCGCCGGGTTAATCAAGAGGGTTCCCTCCACTTT. It specifies CASRRVNQEGSLHF.

This chain uses TRBV5-1 with TRBJ2-2; 7 nucleotides align to TRBD1. With 6 bases clipped from V and 0 bases from J, the junction kept 5 bases outside the gene matches. Germline lookup yields CDR1 SGHRS and CDR2 YFSETQ. The CDR3 has 15 amino acids. The CDR3 DNA follows: TGCGCCAGCAAGGGTCAGGGGGCGAACACCGGGGAGCTGTTTTTT. Residues: CASKGQGANTGELFF.

V and J are TRBV7-8 and TRBJ2-7, with D maybe TRBD1 (5 bases). Germline V gene data show CDR1 as SGHVS and CDR2 as FQNEAQ. This CDR3 is 13 amino acids long. V lost 1 base and J lost 8, with 12 bases in between. CDR3 sequence: CASSLGRQGQQYF. CDR3 nucleotide sequence: TGTGCCAGCAGCTTAGGGCGCCAGGGCCAGCAGTACTTC.

The chain joins TRBV27 to TRBJ1-1; 8 bases are a match to TRBD1. V trimming: 6 bases; J trimming: 4 bases; junction bases outside the gene matches: 7. CDR3 length: 14 residues. Germline assignment: CDR1 MNHEY and CDR2 SMNVEV (reference sequence). The CDR3 DNA follows: TGTGCCAGCAGCTCCCAGGGGGCAAGCACTGAAGCTTTCTTT. Protein sequence: CASSSQGASTEAFF.

V usage is TRBV5-1 and J usage is TRBJ2-3, with TRBD2 matching over 7 bases. V lost 0 bases and J lost 1; bases outside the gene matches: 8. Germline V gives CDR1 SGHRS, CDR2 YFSETQ. The CDR3 sequence is 17 residues long. CDR3 DNA: TGCGCCAGCAGCTTGGAAGGACGGCTAGCGGGCACAGATACGCAGTATTTT. Its translation is CASSLEGRLAGTDTQYF.

The J gene is TRBJ1-1, the V gene TRBV18; 7 nucleotides line up with TRBD1. In germline, CDR1 is KGHSH, CDR2 LQKENI. Germline trimming cut 1 base from V and 0 bases from J; bases unmatched to any gene: 8. There are 17 residues in the CDR3. CDR3 DNA sequence: TGTGCCAGCTCACCACGAAACTCAGGGGGGATGAACACTGAAGCTTTCTTT. Translated: CASSPRNSGGMNTEAFF.

The chain couples TRBV3-1 (or the pseudogene TRBV3-2) to TRBJ2-1; D gene unclear. The CDR3 consists of 16 residues. Trimming shortened V by 0 bases and J by 1 base, and 10 bases separated the two germline ends. Germline V gene lookup returns CDR1 LGHDT and CDR2 YNNKEL (reference sequence). The CDR3 loop is CASSQDNFYSYNEQFF. CDR3 DNA sequence: TGTGCCAGCAGCCAAGATAACTTCTATTCCTACAATGAGCAGTTCTTC.

V and J are TRBV29-1 and TRBJ2-7; weak D call: TRBD1 (6 bases). Germline CDR1 SQVTM, CDR2 ANQGSEA. V was pared by 4 bases and J by 2 bases, with 12 bases between. The CDR3 has 13 residues. The CDR3 here is CSVARTATYEQYF. In DNA, the CDR3 is TGCAGCGTTGCACGGACAGCTACCTACGAGCAGTACTTC.